Below are 5 T cell receptor beta chains sequenced from a single sample in a study of control samples from healthy donors and cancer patients. Data came from immunoSEQ multiplex PCR; TCRdb stores just in-frame clones and leaves some out. The repertoire includes about 22,000 clones, approximately 81% of them detected once, and approximately 23% sits in the top ten. Sequencing used PBMCs. The source is a man in his sixties with colorectal cancer.

This clone was recorded once. The chain joins TRBV24-1 to TRBJ1-6, with 9 bases aligning to TRBD1. The CDR3 spans 16 residues. J was trimmed by 7 bases and V by 4 bases; bases with no gene match: 7. The germline V gene encodes CDR1 KGHDR and CDR2 SFDVKD. The DNA for the CDR3 is TGTGCCACCAGTGACCCCCGGGACAGGGACAATTCACCCCTCCACTTT. It is translated as CATSDPRDRDNSPLHF.

The chain recombines TRBV7-2 with TRBJ2-7, with TRBD2 matching over 7 bases. V lost 2 bases, J lost 6 bases, and 10 bases stayed unmatched. The CDR3 sequence is 15 residues long. Germline CDR1 SGHTA, CDR2 FQGNSA. The chain's CDR3 is CASSLKAGNGAEQYV. The CDR3 DNA follows: TGTGCCAGCAGCTTAAAAGCGGGGAATGGGGCCGAGCAGTACGTC.

In this sample, this clone turned up once. The J gene is TRBJ2-5, the V gene TRBV7-2, with D uncertain. The CDR3 totals 13 residues. The germline CDR1 and CDR2 sequences are SGHTA and FQGNSA. Trimming stripped 2 bases from V and 5 bases from J, with 9 bases between. For the CDR3, the DNA is TGTGCCAGCAGCTTAAGGGTACGGGAGACCCAGTACTTC. Protein: CASSLRVRETQYF.

The CDR3 loop reads CASSQETGANTEAFF. As DNA, the CDR3 is TGCGCCAGCAGCCAAGAAACAGGGGCGAACACTGAAGCTTTCTTT. This chain links TRBV4-3 with TRBJ1-1; 7 bases are shared with TRBD1. V shed 0 bases, J shed 1 base, and the junction held 2 bases outside the gene matches. The CDR3 runs to 15 residues. Germline V CDR1 and CDR2: LGHNA, YSLEER.

The chain recombines TRBV15 with TRBJ2-3, with 8 bases identical to TRBD2. Germline trimming cut 9 bases from V and 4 bases from J; bases unmatched to any gene: 6. The CDR3 runs to 13 residues. CDR1 is LNHNV, CDR2 YYDKDF, per germline (reference sequence). The CDR3 region is CATSGGASDTQYF. The CDR3 coding sequence is TGTGCCACGTCGGGGGGGGCCTCAGATACGCAGTATTTT.